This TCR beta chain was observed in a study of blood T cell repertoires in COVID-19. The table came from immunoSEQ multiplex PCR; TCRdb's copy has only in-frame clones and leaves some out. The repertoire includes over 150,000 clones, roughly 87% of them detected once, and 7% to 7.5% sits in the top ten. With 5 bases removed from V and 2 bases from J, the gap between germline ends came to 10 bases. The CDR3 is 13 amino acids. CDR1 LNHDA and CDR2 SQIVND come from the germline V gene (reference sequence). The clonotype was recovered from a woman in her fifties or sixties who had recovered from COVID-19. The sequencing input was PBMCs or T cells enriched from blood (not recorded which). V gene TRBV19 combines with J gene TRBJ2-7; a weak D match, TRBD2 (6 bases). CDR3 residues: CASSFPGAYEQYF. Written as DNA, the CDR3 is TGTGCCAGTAGTTTCCCGGGGGCCTACGAGCAGTACTTC.